The rows below give T cell receptor beta chains drawn from one sample of a study of T-cell memory formation after mild COVID-19. TCRdb reprocessed the 5' RACE reads via MiXCR and lists one record per CDR3 protein. The profile shows around 80,000 distinct CDR3 sequences, around 13% of them singletons. Specimen: PBMCs or a T cell subset sorted from them (not recorded which). These TCRs come from a man aged 18 to 35 who had mild COVID-19 (a few samples of this study predate the infection). Cell type and time point are not known. CDR3s include the opening cysteine and the closing phenylalanine or tryptophan. A D gene is named only where the DNA matches it firmly. Expanded clones are given a class, and other clones once, few, many or no size at all.

. | TRBJ2-7 | many | TRBV4-3 | CASSQDLYPYEQYF | TGCGCCAGCAGCCAAGATTTGTATCCCTACGAGCAGTACTTC
. | TRBJ2-3 | . | TRBV5-4 | CASSSEGGRADTQYF | TGTGCCAGCAGCTCGGAGGGGGGACGGGCAGATACGCAGTATTTT
. | TRBJ2-2 | few | TRBV5-1 | CASSLAKWRPTGELFF | TGCGCCAGCAGCTTGGCCAAATGGCGGCCTACCGGGGAGCTGTTTTTT
. | TRBJ2-3 | few | TRBV6-4 | CASSDGPTDTQYF | TGTGCCAGCAGTGACGGGCCCACAGATACGCAGTATTTT
TRBD1 | TRBJ1-1 | . | TRBV3-1 | CASSQGGDRGWYEAFF | TGTGCCAGCAGCCAAGGTGGAGACAGGGGGTGGTATGAAGCTTTCTTT
TRBD1 | TRBJ1-3 | . | TRBV6-5 | CASSVLRDRHSGNTIYF | TGTGCCAGCAGTGTACTCCGGGACAGGCACTCTGGAAACACCATATATTTT
TRBD2 | TRBJ2-2 | . | TRBV7-2 | CATYKAGEANTGELFF | TGTGCCACCTACAAAGCGGGGGAGGCGAACACCGGGGAGCTGTTTTTT
. | TRBJ2-3 | . | TRBV10-1 | CASSDGQSFTDTQYF | TGCGCCAGCAGTGACGGCCAGAGTTTCACAGATACGCAGTATTTT
. | TRBJ2-7 | few | TRBV20-1 | CSARDTPYEQYF | TGCAGTGCTAGAGATACCCCCTACGAGCAGTACTTC
. | TRBJ1-1 | . | TRBV7-8 | CASSPGTRGNTEAFF | TGTGCCAGCAGTCCAGGGACCCGGGGGAACACTGAAGCTTTCTTT
. | TRBJ2-1 | . | TRBV7-3 | CASSSQGWLDEQFF | TGTGCCAGCAGCTCTCAGGGGTGGTTGGATGAGCAGTTCTTC
. | TRBJ2-1 | many | TRBV5-1 | CASSPRGGRNSYNEQFF | TGCGCCAGCAGCCCCCGTGGAGGGCGAAACTCCTACAATGAGCAGTTCTTC
. | TRBJ2-3 | few | TRBV18 | CASSPFPPSDTDTQYF | TGTGCCAGCTCACCATTTCCACCATCCGACACAGATACGCAGTATTTT
. | TRBJ1-1 | . | TRBV27 | CASSQYLVTEAFF | TGTGCCAGCAGCCAATATTTAGTCACTGAAGCTTTCTTT
. | TRBJ2-1 | . | TRBV7-2 | CASNQYNEQFF | TGTGCCAGCAATCAATACAATGAGCAGTTCTTC
. | TRBJ2-4 | few | TRBV4-3 | CASSQDNRRVMGKNIQYF | TGCGCCAGCAGCCAAGATAACAGGAGGGTCATGGGAAAAAACATTCAGTACTTC
. | TRBJ1-6 | many | TRBV4-2 | CASSQGRAPLAPLHF | TGTGCCAGCAGCCAAGGGAGGGCCCCCCTAGCACCCCTCCACTTT
. | TRBJ2-1 | many | TRBV3-1 | CASSQGGEGYNEQFF | TGTGCCAGCAGCCAGGGGGGAGAAGGGTACAATGAGCAGTTCTTC
TRBD1 | TRBJ1-5 | many | TRBV20-1 | CSARGRGQQPQHF | TGCAGTGCTAGAGGCAGGGGGCAACAGCCCCAGCATTTT
TRBD2 | TRBJ2-1 | . | TRBV7-9 | CASSLTFGERGDYNEQFF | TGTGCCAGCAGCTTGACCTTTGGGGAGCGGGGGGACTACAATGAGCAGTTCTTC
. | TRBJ1-3 | once | TRBV6-6 | CASHAGNTIYF | TGTGCCAGCCACGCTGGAAACACCATATATTTT
. | TRBJ2-5 | . | TRBV25-1 | CASSEYGGSETQYF | TGTGCCAGCAGTGAATACGGGGGCTCAGAGACCCAGTACTTC
. | TRBJ1-2 | . | TRBV7-2 | CASSLGGDGYGYTF | TGTGCCAGCAGCTTAGGAGGGGACGGCTATGGCTACACCTTC
. | TRBJ2-2 | . | TRBV7-2 | CASSLLRPGLNRDGELFF | TGTGCCAGCAGCTTACTACGGCCGGGTTTGAACCGAGACGGGGAGCTGTTTTTT
. | TRBJ1-1 | few | TRBV7-9 | CASSPKPDRGTEAFF | TGTGCCAGCAGCCCAAAACCGGACAGAGGCACTGAAGCTTTCTTT
TRBD2 | TRBJ2-3 | few | TRBV9 | CASGRDPSTYDTQYF | TGTGCCAGCGGGAGGGACCCCTCGACTTATGATACGCAGTATTTT
TRBD2 | TRBJ2-7 | . | TRBV7-2 | CASSFGRGYNEQYF | TGTGCCAGCAGCTTCGGGCGGGGGTACAACGAGCAGTACTTC
. | TRBJ2-5 | . | TRBV5-1 | CASRAPGGETQYF | TGCGCCAGCAGGGCTCCGGGCGGAGAGACCCAGTACTTC
TRBD2 | TRBJ2-5 | . | TRBV4-1 | CASSRSGGIETQYF | TGCGCCAGCAGCCGTAGCGGGGGGATAGAGACCCAGTACTTC
TRBD2 | TRBJ2-4 | . | TRBV10-2 | CASSSSGGLAKNIQYF | TGCGCCAGCAGTTCTAGCGGGGGGTTAGCCAAAAACATTCAGTACTTC
. | TRBJ1-5 | . | TRBV6-4 | CASSDTSAFDRVGQPQHF | TGTGCCAGCAGTGACACCTCCGCATTCGACAGAGTTGGTCAGCCCCAGCATTTT
TRBD1 | TRBJ1-2 | few | TRBV7-6 | CASSLGPGGADGYTF | TGTGCCAGCAGCTTAGGTCCAGGGGGCGCGGATGGCTACACCTTC
TRBD2 | TRBJ2-3 | many | TRBV5-6 | CASSEITSGGTDTQYF | TGTGCCAGCAGCGAGATCACTAGCGGGGGCACAGATACGCAGTATTTT
TRBD1 | TRBJ1-6 | few | TRBV7-2 | CASSPGTGRLNSPLHF | TGTGCCAGCAGCCCCGGGACAGGGCGTCTTAATTCACCCCTCCACTTT
TRBD2 | TRBJ2-1 | many | TRBV6-5 | CASSYSGGPHNEQFF | TGTGCCAGCAGTTATAGCGGGGGCCCCCACAATGAGCAGTTCTTC
. | TRBJ2-3 | . | TRBV7-2 | CASSSGDFVTDTQYF | TGTGCCAGCAGCTCCGGGGACTTTGTCACAGATACGCAGTATTTT
. | TRBJ1-5 | few | TRBV27 | CASSSHRGWNQPQHF | TGTGCCAGCAGTTCACATAGGGGGTGGAATCAGCCCCAGCATTTT
. | TRBJ2-1 | many | TRBV7-9 | CASSLDNEQFF | TGTGCCAGCAGCTTAGATAATGAGCAGTTCTTC
. | TRBJ2-7 | few | TRBV7-9 | CASSLQGGHEQYF | TGTGCCAGCAGCTTACAGGGTGGGCACGAGCAGTACTTC
. | TRBJ1-2 | . | TRBV5-1 | CASSSPGLAAPTIYGYTF | TGCGCCAGCAGCTCTCCGGGGTTGGCAGCACCTACTATCTATGGCTACACCTTC
. | TRBJ2-2 | . | TRBV4-3 | CASSPSSGTNTGELFF | TGCGCCAGCAGCCCCTCCTCAGGGACGAACACCGGGGAGCTGTTTTTT